The 26 T cell receptor beta chains below come from one sample, sequenced in a study of blood T cell repertoires in COVID-19. Libraries were prepared by immunoSEQ multiplex PCR; TCRdb keeps only in-frame clonotypes and omits some of them. The sample holds about 95,000 clones, 84% seen once. The sequenced material came from peripheral blood. The receptors were sampled from a human donor in a cohort sampled during active COVID-19.

This chain connects TRBV28 to TRBJ1-5, with 8 bases that match TRBD1. This CDR3 comprises 15 residues. Germline V CDR1 and CDR2: MDHEN, SYDVKM. Trimming took 6 bases from V and 5 from J; bases not matched to a gene: 9. The CDR3: CASSPYGQGYQPQHF. The CDR3 DNA reads as TGTGCCAGCAGCCCCTACGGACAGGGTTATCAGCCCCAGCATTTT.

The J gene is TRBJ2-6, the V gene TRBV15; D perhaps matches TRBD2 (5 bases). The CDR3 sequence is 15 residues long. Germline V gene sequence: CDR1 LNHNV, CDR2 YYDKDF (reference sequence). Trimming took off 4 bases at V and 1 base at J, with 8 bases between the two ends. The CDR3: CATSKGASGANVLTF. DNA of the CDR3: TGTGCCACCAGCAAGGGAGCTTCTGGGGCCAACGTCCTGACTTTC.

The chain couples TRBV6-5 to TRBJ2-7, with TRBD2 matching 10 bases. Germline values: CDR1 MNHEY, CDR2 SVGAGI. V lost 2 bases, J lost 1 base, and 2 bases stayed unmatched. The CDR3 loop spans 15 amino acids. CDR3 bases: TGTGCCAGCAGTTACCTAGCGGGGGAATCCTACGAGCAGTACTTC. Translated, it gives CASSYLAGESYEQYF.

The chain links TRBV29-1 to TRBJ1-1; TRBD1 is a possible D gene (6 bases). Germline V CDR1 and CDR2: SQVTM, ANQGSEA. Deletions cut 8 bases from V and 6 bases from J, with 22 bases between. The CDR3 extends over 14 amino acids. The DNA for the CDR3 is TGCAGCTCATTCGTGGGGGCGCAAGGTTCTGAAGCTTTCTTT. This translates into CSSFVGAQGSEAFF.

The chain is built from TRBV3-1 (or the pseudogene TRBV3-2) and TRBJ1-1; tentative D call: TRBD1 (5 bases). The V gene lost 6 bases and the J gene lost 1 base, with 12 bases spanning the gap. Germline V gene data show CDR1 as LGHDT and CDR2 as YNNKEL (reference sequence). The CDR3 runs to 14 residues. The CDR3 nucleotides read TGTGCCAGCAGGCGCAGGGAAAGGAACACTGAAGCTTTCTTT. Translated, it gives CASRRRERNTEAFF.

The chain couples TRBV10-2 to TRBJ1-5, with D maybe TRBD1 (6 bases). Germline V lookup: CDR1 WSHSY, CDR2 SAAADI. Trimming shortened V by 5 bases and J by 2 bases, and 16 bases separated the two germline ends. CDR3 size: 16 residues. The CDR3 nucleotides read TGCGCCAGCAGTTGGGGACACAAGGCAGGCAATCAGCCCCAGCATTTT. Encoded protein: CASSWGHKAGNQPQHF.

The rearrangement links TRBV15 to TRBJ1-2, with D unresolved. This CDR3 is 14 amino acids long. V was cut by 0 bases and J by 4 bases, with 9 bases left in between. Germline CDR1 LNHNV, CDR2 YYDKDF (reference sequence). The CDR3 is CATSRETGLYGYTF. CDR3 sequence (DNA): TGTGCCACCAGCAGAGAAACTGGGCTCTATGGCTACACCTTC.

V usage is TRBV18 and J usage is TRBJ2-3; 11 positions agree with TRBD2. Germline-derived CDR1 and CDR2 are KGHSH and LQKENI. With V trimmed by 4 bases and J by 4 bases, 10 bases remained unmatched. The CDR3 sequence is 17 residues long. The CDR3 spells CASSLSLAGGLADTQYF. CDR3 nucleotide sequence: TGTGCCAGCTCACTGTCGTTAGCGGGGGGGCTGGCAGATACGCAGTATTTT.

The gene calls are TRBV14 and TRBJ1-1; 7 bases map to TRBD1. The CDR3 runs 13 residues. Per germline, CDR1 SGHDN and CDR2 FVKESK. The trim removed 1 base at V and 5 bases at J, leaving 1 base unmatched. The CDR3 DNA reads as TGTGCCAGCAGCCAAGCCAGGGGGACTGAAGCTTTCTTT. This translates into CASSQARGTEAFF.

This clone occurred a few times. The genes are TRBV19 and TRBJ1-5; D not resolved. The CDR3 runs 16 residues. Germline-derived CDR1 and CDR2 are LNHDA and SQIVND (reference sequence). Trimming took 1 base from V and 3 from J, leaving 13 bases between them. This CDR3 reads CASSIAGGYNNQPQHF. In nucleotides, the CDR3 is TGTGCCAGTAGTATAGCCGGAGGGTACAACAATCAGCCCCAGCATTTT.

The rearrangement uses TRBV5-5 and TRBJ1-5; TRBD1 matches at 10 bases. Germline V gene data show CDR1 as SGHKS and CDR2 as YYEKEE (reference sequence). Trimming cost V 3 bases and J 6 bases; bases outside gene matches: 6. This CDR3 is 15 amino acids long. CDR3 nucleotides: TGTGCCAGCAGCTCCCGGGACAGGGGAGGTCAGCCCCAGCATTTT. This encodes CASSSRDRGGQPQHF.

J is TRBJ2-7 and V is TRBV19; possible D gene TRBD1, 6 bases. Per the germline V gene, CDR1 is LNHDA and CDR2 is SQIVND (reference sequence). Trimming removed 6 bases at V and 2 bases at J, with 14 bases between. CDR3 size: 14 residues. CDR3 DNA sequence: TGTGCCAGTAGCCTTACAGGGAATCCCTACGAGCAGTACTTC. Translation: CASSLTGNPYEQYF. The full variable domain, in which reference TRBV19 and TRBJ2-7 provide the parts outside the CDR3, is DGGITQSPKYLFRKEGQNVTLSCEQNLNHDAMYWYRQDPGQGLRLIYYSQIVNDFQKGDIAEGYSVSREKKESFPLTVTSAQKNPTAFYLCASSLTGNPYEQYFGPGTRLTVT.

The J gene is TRBJ2-7, the V gene TRBV27; D may be TRBD2 (5 bases). CDR1 is MNHEY and CDR2 is SMNVEV in the germline V gene (reference sequence). V was trimmed by 5 bases and J by 4 bases, leaving 18 bases between them. This CDR3 region has 15 residues. The CDR3 nucleotides are TGTGCCAGCAGTACCTATGAGAGGGCAGCTTACGAGCAGTACTTC. It yields the protein CASSTYERAAYEQYF.

This sequence joins TRBV7-2 and TRBJ1-2; D may be TRBD1 (5 bases). Trimming removed 4 bases at V and 2 bases at J, with 14 bases between. The germline gives CDR1 SGHTA, CDR2 FQGNSA. The CDR3 length is 15 residues. For the CDR3, the DNA is TGTGCCAGCAGCTGGGACCGGCGGGGAAACTATGGCTACACCTTC. It encodes CASSWDRRGNYGYTF.

This clone was found once. The CDR3: CASSLKGRVGTEAFF. CDR3 DNA: TGTGCCAGCAGCCTAAAGGGCAGGGTGGGCACTGAAGCTTTCTTT. This sequence joins TRBV3-1 (or the pseudogene TRBV3-2) and TRBJ1-1; TRBD1 might be the D (5 bases). Trimming removed 4 bases at V and 4 bases at J, with 16 bases between. The germline V gene has CDR1 LGHDT and CDR2 YNNKEL (reference sequence). The CDR3 loop spans 15 amino acids.

This chain uses TRBV27 with TRBJ1-4; 7 bases map to TRBD1. Germline trimming cut 6 bases from V and 4 bases from J; bases unmatched to any gene: 8. In germline, CDR1 is MNHEY, CDR2 SMNVEV (reference sequence). CDR3 length: 15 residues. The CDR3 here is CASRQTGALNEKLFF. Here the CDR3 DNA reads TGTGCCAGCAGACAAACAGGGGCCCTTAATGAAAAACTGTTTTTT.

This clone was seen only once. CDR3 sequence: CASSLGPQGAEPQHF. The DNA of the CDR3 is TGCGCCAGCAGCTTGGGCCCCCAGGGGGCTGAGCCCCAGCATTTT. V is TRBV5-1 and J is TRBJ1-5; 8 bases map to TRBD1. CDR1 and CDR2 from the germline V gene are SGHRS and YFSETQ. This CDR3 is built from 15 residues. Germline trimming cut 0 bases from V and 8 bases from J; bases unmatched to any gene: 7.

The chain joins TRBV27 to TRBJ1-1; 7 bases are shared with TRBD1. The trim removed 0 bases at V and 9 bases at J, leaving 7 bases unmatched. This CDR3 comprises 14 residues. CDR1 MNHEY and CDR2 SMNVEV come from the germline V gene (reference sequence). The chain's CDR3 is CASSLSLQGGKAFF. The CDR3 nucleotides read TGTGCCAGCAGTTTATCCTTGCAGGGGGGAAAAGCTTTCTTT.

This chain links TRBV6-4 with TRBJ1-1, with TRBD1 identical over 8 bases. The CDR3 is made up of 15 amino acids. Germline loops: CDR1 MRHNA, CDR2 SNTAGT. V gave up 6 bases and J gave up 4 bases; unmatched junction bases: 10. This CDR3 reads CASRATGGRSTEAFF. CDR3 sequence (DNA): TGTGCCAGCAGGGCAACAGGGGGACGGAGCACTGAAGCTTTCTTT.

The sample holds one count of this clone. This sequence joins TRBV5-1 and TRBJ2-2; 8 nucleotides agree with TRBD2. CDR3 size: 15 residues. Germline CDR1 and CDR2: SGHRS and YFSETQ. With 4 bases clipped from V and 2 bases from J, the junction kept 4 bases outside the gene matches. In DNA, the CDR3 is TGCGCCAGCAGCCTCGGGGGGGCCAACACCGGGGAGCTGTTTTTT. This gives the protein CASSLGGANTGELFF.

This clone was counted a few times. The genes are TRBV5-4 and TRBJ1-1, with 8 bases fitting TRBD1. The germline V gene encodes CDR1 SGHNT and CDR2 YYREEE (reference sequence). J lost 2 bases, V lost 2 bases, and 5 bases had no gene match. CDR3 length: 15 residues. Here the CDR3 DNA reads TGTGCCAGCAGCTTTCCTCAGGGGGCAAACACTGAAGCTTTCTTT. The encoded protein is CASSFPQGANTEAFF.

The chain is built from TRBV5-6 and TRBJ1-2; D not certain. This CDR3 region has 13 residues. Germline V gene sequence: CDR1 SGHDT, CDR2 YYEEEE. Trimming took 0 bases from V and 6 from J, leaving 9 bases between them. DNA of the CDR3: TGTGCCAGCAGCTTGGCGTCAGTAAATGGCTACACCTTC. Amino acid sequence: CASSLASVNGYTF.

The V gene is TRBV3-1 (or the pseudogene TRBV3-2), the J gene TRBJ1-4; D ambiguous. CDR3 length: 16 amino acids. Germline V gene sequence: CDR1 LGHDT, CDR2 YNNKEL (reference sequence). Deletions cut 6 bases from V and 0 bases from J, with 14 bases between. The DNA of the CDR3 is TGTGCCAGCAGTCGCGATCAACCTACAACTAATGAAAAACTGTTTTTT. Translation gives CASSRDQPTTNEKLFF.

The chain couples TRBV29-1 to TRBJ1-2, with 7 bases identical to TRBD1. CDR1 and CDR2 from the germline V gene are SQVTM and ANQGSEA. The CDR3 extends over 13 amino acids. Trimming took 5 bases from V and 4 from J; bases not matched to a gene: 7. CDR3 sequence: CSVLDRESYGYTF. CDR3 sequence (DNA): TGCAGCGTTTTAGACAGGGAAAGCTATGGCTACACCTTC.

The chain is built from TRBV19 and TRBJ2-7; TRBD1 matches at 10 bases. The CDR3 loop spans 19 amino acids. The germline V gene encodes CDR1 LNHDA and CDR2 SQIVND (reference sequence). V lost 5 bases, J lost 6 bases, and 22 bases stayed unmatched. CDR3 coding DNA: TGTGCCAGTAGTCCCCGTCCCCGGGACAGGGGTCTAATGTGGTCCGAGCAGTACTTC. It specifies CASSPRPRDRGLMWSEQYF.

This clone was recorded once. The chain links TRBV18 to TRBJ1-3; D gene uncertain. This CDR3 is built from 18 residues. The V gene's germline CDR1 is KGHSH and CDR2 LQKENI. Trimming removed 3 bases at V and 0 bases at J, with 18 bases between. This chain's CDR3 is CASSPTSRVSTSGNTIYF. The CDR3 region has the DNA TGTGCCAGCTCACCCACCTCCCGAGTGAGCACCTCTGGAAACACCATATATTTT.